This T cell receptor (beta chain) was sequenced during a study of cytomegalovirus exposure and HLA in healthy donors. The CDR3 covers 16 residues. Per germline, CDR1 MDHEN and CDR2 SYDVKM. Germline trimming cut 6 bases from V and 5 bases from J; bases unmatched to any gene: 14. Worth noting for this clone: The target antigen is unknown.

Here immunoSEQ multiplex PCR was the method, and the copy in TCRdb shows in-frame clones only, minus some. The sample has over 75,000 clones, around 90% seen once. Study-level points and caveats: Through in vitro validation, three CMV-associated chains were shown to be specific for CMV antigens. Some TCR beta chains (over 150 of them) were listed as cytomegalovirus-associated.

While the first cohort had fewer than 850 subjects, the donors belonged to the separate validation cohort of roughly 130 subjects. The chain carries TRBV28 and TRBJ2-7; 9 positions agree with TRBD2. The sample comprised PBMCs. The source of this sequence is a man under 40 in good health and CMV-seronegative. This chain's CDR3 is CASRNSGSRSLHEQYF. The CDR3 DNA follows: TGTGCCAGCAGAAATAGCGGGAGTCGTTCTCTACACGAGCAGTACTTC.